Below are 20 T cell receptor beta chains sequenced from a single sample in a study of shared clonotypes between healthy human individuals. Measured with immunoSEQ multiplex PCR; TCRdb has only the in-frame clones, and not every one. There are roughly 2.5 million clones in the sample; 90% to 95% occur only once, and over 0.12% lies in the top ten. Sequenced material: naive CD4+ T cells sorted from blood. The sample's subset: CD45RA+ positively selected. The origin of the receptors is a man aged 18 to 29 in good health.

In nucleotides, the CDR3 is TGTGCCAGCCCCAAGCGACTAGCGCCCAACTGGGTGCAAGAGACCCAGTACTTC. This gives the protein CASPKRLAPNWVQETQYF. The chain employs TRBV6-4 and TRBJ2-5, with TRBD2 matching 8 bases. V lost 8 bases, J lost 2 bases, and 19 bases stayed unmatched. The CDR3 length is 18 residues. Looked up from germline, CDR1 is MRHNA and CDR2 is SNTAGT.

As for this clone: A junction boundary mismatches the germline segment, possibly from a read error. This chain links TRBV10-2 with TRBJ1-2, with D uncertain. The CDR3 is 11 amino acids. Germline V gene data show CDR1 as WSHSY and CDR2 as SAAADI. The CDR3 sequence is CASRGNDGYTF. CDR3 nucleotide sequence: TGCGCCAGCAGGGGTAACGATGGCTACACCTTC.

In DNA form, the CDR3 reads TGTGCCAGCAGCTTACGACTAGAGGATACGCAGTATTTT. Translating it yields CASSLRLEDTQYF. The chain couples TRBV7-2 to TRBJ2-3; D possibly corresponds to TRBD2 (6 bases). The CDR3 length is 13 residues. Trimming took 2 bases from V and 6 from J, leaving 9 bases between them. CDR1 is SGHTA and CDR2 is FQGNSA in the germline V gene.

This clone was observed a handful of times. V is TRBV7-9 and J is TRBJ1-3; the D is unclear. CDR3 length equals 16 residues. Germline-derived CDR1 and CDR2 are SEHNR and FQNEAQ (reference sequence). V lost 7 bases to trimming and J lost 0 bases, with 16 bases between them. CDR3 in amino acids: CASTFAGGPSGNTIYF. The CDR3 DNA reads TGTGCCAGCACCTTTGCGGGAGGGCCCTCTGGAAACACCATATATTTT.

The rearrangement uses TRBV2 and TRBJ1-1; no clear D gene. The CDR3 length is 12 residues. V dropped 6 bases and J dropped 6 bases, with 11 bases sitting between them. The germline V gene encodes CDR1 SNHLY and CDR2 FYNNEI. CDR3 DNA sequence: TGTGCCAGCAGGAGGGAGGACCCTGAAGCTTTCTTT. It translates to CASRREDPEAFF. Using reference TRBV2 and TRBJ1-1 for the parts outside the CDR3, the full variable domain is EPEVTQTPSHQVTQMGQEVILRCVPISNHLYFYWYRQILGQKVEFLVSFYNNEISEKSEIFDDQFSVERPDGSNFTLKIRSTKLEDSAMYFCASRREDPEAFFGQGTRLTVV.

The chain has TRBV4-1 and TRBJ2-3; possible D gene TRBD2, 6 bases. Germline V gives CDR1 MGHRA, CDR2 YSYEKL. Between the trimmed V and J ends, which lost 0 bases and 0 bases, there was a span of 19 bases. This CDR3 is 19 amino acids long. CDR3 sequence (DNA): TGCGCCAGCAGCCAAGAGCCCCCCTCGGATAGCGGAAGCACAGATACGCAGTATTTT. Protein: CASSQEPPSDSGSTDTQYF.

As regards this clone: The same CDR3 is also encoded by other DNA sequences in this sample. This rearrangement joins TRBV5-1 to TRBJ2-5, with a tentative D call TRBD2 (6 bases). Germline CDR1 SGHRS, CDR2 YFSETQ. CDR3 length: 13 residues. V gave up 1 base and J gave up 3 bases, with 7 bases separating them. In DNA form, the CDR3 reads TGCGCCAGCAGCTTGTCGGGGGAAGAGACCCAGTACTTC. Amino acids: CASSLSGEETQYF.

V usage is TRBV4-2 and J usage is TRBJ1-1; the D is unclear. Germline V gene sequence: CDR1 LGHNA, CDR2 YNFKEQ. The CDR3 runs 14 residues. The V end lost 0 bases, the J end lost 4 bases, and 9 bases lay between the germline ends. CDR3 bases: TGTGCCAGCAGCCAAGAGGCGCGCGGCACTGAAGCTTTCTTT. Translation: CASSQEARGTEAFF.

To note about this clone: The sample carries other DNA sequences with the same CDR3. This chain joins TRBV10-3 and TRBJ2-3; D uncertain. This CDR3 has 13 residues. V lost 0 bases, J lost 3 bases, and 4 bases lay in between. Germline lookup yields CDR1 ENHRY and CDR2 SYGVKD. The CDR3 DNA reads TGTGCCATCAGTGAGTCGAAGACAGATACGCAGTATTTT. Translation: CAISESKTDTQYF.

The V call is TRBV6-6, the J call TRBJ2-2; D not certain. V lost 6 bases to trimming and J lost 5 bases, with 10 bases between them. The CDR3 sequence is 13 residues long. In germline, CDR1 is MNHNY, CDR2 SVGAGI (reference sequence). The CDR3 DNA reads as TGTGCCAGCAGGAAGGACGGGACCGGGGAGCTGTTTTTT. Encoded protein: CASRKDGTGELFF.

The chain links TRBV6-1 to TRBJ1-4, with D possibly TRBD1 on 5 matching bases. The germline gives CDR1 MNHNS, CDR2 SASEGT. This CDR3 comprises 12 residues. The germline V and J ends were trimmed by 4 bases and 8 bases, with 8 bases remaining between them. CDR3 coding DNA: TGTGCCAGCAGTGTAGAGGGGGAAAAACTGTTTTTT. It translates to CASSVEGEKLFF.

The chain couples TRBV5-4 to TRBJ1-2; the D gene is possibly TRBD1 (6 bases). CDR3 length equals 13 residues. Germline loops: CDR1 SGHNT, CDR2 YYREEE (reference sequence). Trimming cost V 0 bases and J 7 bases, with 10 bases left between them. The CDR3: CASSLVGGGGYTF. In DNA, the CDR3 is TGTGCCAGCAGCTTGGTAGGGGGAGGTGGCTACACCTTC.

The chain employs TRBV5-1 and TRBJ2-3, with D maybe TRBD2 (6 bases). CDR1 and CDR2 from the germline V gene are SGHRS and YFSETQ. With 4 bases removed from V and 4 bases from J, the gap between germline ends came to 13 bases. The CDR3 contains 14 residues. The CDR3 sequence is CASSTLGGSDTQYF. The CDR3 region has the DNA TGCGCCAGCAGCACCCTCGGGGGTTCAGATACGCAGTATTTT. Using reference TRBV5-1 and TRBJ2-3 for the parts outside the CDR3, the full variable domain is KAGVTQTPRYLIKTRGQQVTLSCSPISGHRSVSWYQQTPGQGLQFLFEYFSETQRNKGNFPGRFSGRQFSNSRSEMNVSTLELGDSALYLCASSTLGGSDTQYFGPGTRLTVL.

The table lists this clone with a count of one. The chain is built from TRBV20-1 and TRBJ2-1; unclear D gene. Trimming took 8 bases from V and 8 from J, leaving 13 bases between them. The length of the CDR3 is 11 residues. The germline V gene has CDR1 DFQATT and CDR2 SNEGSKA (reference sequence). The chain's CDR3 is CSTPLLDEQFF. CDR3 sequence (DNA): TGCAGTACCCCCCTCTTGGATGAGCAGTTCTTC.

The chain couples TRBV19 to TRBJ1-4, with D uncertain. Trimming removed 1 base from V and 4 bases from J, with 7 bases in between. Germline lookup yields CDR1 LNHDA and CDR2 SQIVND (reference sequence). CDR3 size: 14 residues. The CDR3 DNA is TGTGCCAGTAGTATAGCACAGTTTAATGAAAAACTGTTTTTT. Translated, it gives CASSIAQFNEKLFF.

Concerning this clone: Other DNA variants within this sample encode the same CDR3. The rearrangement uses TRBV11-2 and TRBJ1-5, with TRBD1 as a possible D gene (6 bases). Trimming cost V 1 base and J 1 base, with 8 bases left between them. Germline V gene lookup returns CDR1 SGHAT and CDR2 FQNNGV. This CDR3 is built from 15 residues. The CDR3 coding sequence is TGTGCCAGCAGCTTAGGAACAGGGAGCAATCAGCCCCAGCATTTT. Encoded protein: CASSLGTGSNQPQHF.

The rearrangement links TRBV5-4 to TRBJ2-3, with D unresolved. V lost 2 bases to trimming and J lost 1 base, with 14 bases between them. This CDR3 is built from 16 residues. Germline loops: CDR1 SGHNT, CDR2 YYREEE (reference sequence). Here the CDR3 DNA reads TGTGCCAGCAGCTTCCGGACGGGTCTGGGCACAGATACGCAGTATTTT. It yields the protein CASSFRTGLGTDTQYF.

The gene calls are TRBV28 and TRBJ2-3; D unclear. V was trimmed by 2 bases and J by 3 bases, leaving 9 bases between them. The germline CDR1 and CDR2 sequences are MDHEN and SYDVKM. This CDR3 has 14 amino acids. The CDR3 sequence is CASSLVQRTDTQYF. DNA of the CDR3: TGTGCCAGCAGTTTAGTACAGAGGACAGATACGCAGTATTTT.

Here the CDR3 DNA reads TGTGCCACCGAAGGAGTCTACAATGAGCAGTTCTTC. Translation gives CATEGVYNEQFF. This chain links TRBV10-3 with TRBJ2-1; D uncertain. This CDR3 has 12 residues. Germline V gene data show CDR1 as ENHRY and CDR2 as SYGVKD. The V and J ends lost 10 bases and 3 bases respectively, with 10 bases between them.

This chain connects TRBV18 to TRBJ2-3; 10 bases agree with TRBD2. The V segment lost 1 base and the J segment 4 bases; nucleotides outside the gene matches: 5. This CDR3 has 16 residues. The germline V gene encodes CDR1 KGHSH and CDR2 LQKENI. The CDR3 here is CASSPRSGGASDTQYF. The CDR3 nucleotides are TGTGCCAGCTCACCACGGAGCGGGGGGGCGTCAGATACGCAGTATTTT.